This is a list of T cell receptor beta chains from one sample in a study of early T cells in non-severe SARS-CoV-2 infection. TCRdb re-called the 5' RACE reads through MiXCR, storing one row per CDR3 protein. The sample lists fewer than 60,000 distinct CDR3 sequences; approximately 8.5% were seen once. Sequences were obtained from whole blood. These TCRs come from an adult who was a healthcare worker with PCR-confirmed SARS-CoV-2 infection or an uninfected control (not recorded which). Both conserved end residues are part of each CDR3. Each record gives: clone size, V gene, J gene, D gene, CDR3 protein, CDR3 DNA. D genes are given only for firm matches. The size field is filled for only some rows; it gives once, few, many or a size class.

.	TRBV28	TRBJ2-6	.	CASSWGPGANVLTF	TGTGCCAGCAGTTGGGGGCCTGGGGCCAACGTCCTGACTTTC
many	TRBV10-3	TRBJ2-7	TRBD2	CAISITDRGLASTYEQYF	TGTGCCATCAGCATAACAGACAGGGGACTAGCGTCGACCTACGAGCAGTACTTC
many	TRBV6-6	TRBJ1-4	.	CASSYRGPGEKLFF	TGTGCCAGCAGTTACAGGGGACCGGGTGAAAAACTGTTTTTT
.	TRBV28	TRBJ2-1	.	CASRNFGDYGVNEQFF	TGTGCCAGCAGGAACTTTGGGGATTATGGGGTCAATGAGCAGTTCTTC
many	TRBV5-4	TRBJ1-6	.	CASSIDGLNSPLHF	TGTGCCAGCAGCATAGACGGACTAAATTCACCCCTCCACTTT
few	TRBV2	TRBJ1-1	.	CASILSGMNTEAFF	TGTGCCAGCATCTTGTCGGGAATGAACACTGAAGCTTTCTTT
.	TRBV10-3	TRBJ2-7	TRBD1	CAISVVEQGAHEQYF	TGTGCCATCAGTGTGGTAGAACAGGGGGCCCACGAGCAGTACTTC
many	TRBV12-3/TRBV12-4	TRBJ1-5	TRBD1	CASSLTGVNQPQHF	TGTGCCAGCAGTCTTACAGGGGTCAATCAGCCCCAGCATTTT
many	TRBV5-4	TRBJ2-1	.	CASSHLGGLNNEQFF	TGTGCCAGCAGTCACCTTGGGGGCCTGAACAATGAGCAGTTCTTC
once	TRBV29-1	TRBJ2-7	TRBD2	CAINGGRYEQYF	TGCGCGATTAACGGCGGGAGGTACGAGCAGTACTTC
.	TRBV29-1	TRBJ2-3	.	CSGDGASSTDTQYF	TGCAGCGGAGACGGGGCCTCTAGCACAGATACGCAGTATTTT
.	TRBV28	TRBJ1-2	.	CASSSGQNNYGYTF	TGTGCCAGCAGTTCTGGCCAGAATAACTATGGCTACACCTTC
many	TRBV20-1	TRBJ2-7	.	CSADGGSSYEQYF	TGCAGTGCCGACGGCGGTAGCTCCTACGAGCAGTACTTC
many	TRBV7-2	TRBJ1-2	.	CASSPTAVYGYTF	TGTGCCAGCAGCCCCACCGCCGTATATGGCTACACCTTC
many	TRBV12-3/TRBV12-4	TRBJ2-7	.	CASSLARGTRQVPEQYF	TGTGCCAGCAGTTTAGCTCGGGGCACTCGGCAAGTCCCCGAGCAGTACTTC
.	TRBV14	TRBJ2-7	TRBD2	CASSRGLAGAHEQYF	TGTGCCAGCAGCCGGGGACTAGCGGGAGCCCACGAGCAGTACTTC
many	TRBV11-3	TRBJ2-1	.	CASSLEGGKYNEQFF	TGTGCCAGCAGCTTGGAGGGGGGAAAATACAATGAGCAGTTCTTC
few	TRBV7-9	TRBJ2-2	.	CASSLDYAGELFF	TGTGCCAGCAGCTTAGATTACGCCGGGGAGCTGTTTTTT
.	TRBV28	TRBJ2-7	.	CASSYPRDKEQYF	TGTGCCAGCAGTTACCCCCGGGACAAAGAGCAGTACTTC